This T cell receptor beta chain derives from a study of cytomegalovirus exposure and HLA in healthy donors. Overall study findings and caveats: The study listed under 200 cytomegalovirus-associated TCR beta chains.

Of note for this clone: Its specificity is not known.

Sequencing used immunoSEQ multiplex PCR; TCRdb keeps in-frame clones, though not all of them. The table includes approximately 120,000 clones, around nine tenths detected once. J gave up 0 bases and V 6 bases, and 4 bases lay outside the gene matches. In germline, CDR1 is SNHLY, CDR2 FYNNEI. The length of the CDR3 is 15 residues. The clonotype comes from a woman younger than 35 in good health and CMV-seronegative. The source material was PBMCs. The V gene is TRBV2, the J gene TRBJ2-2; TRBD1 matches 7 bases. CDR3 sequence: CASRVGTANTGELFF. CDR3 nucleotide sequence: TGTGCCAGCAGGGTCGGGACAGCGAACACCGGGGAGCTGTTTTTT. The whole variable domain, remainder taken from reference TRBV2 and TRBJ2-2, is EPEVTQTPSHQVTQMGQEVILRCVPISNHLYFYWYRQILGQKVEFLVSFYNNEISEKSEIFDDQFSVERPDGSNFTLKIRSTKLEDSAMYFCASRVGTANTGELFFGEGSRLTVL.